This TCR beta chain was captured in a study of T cell responses to AZD1222 COVID-19 vaccine. Across the whole study: Pooled samples include second doses given at about 4 or 12 weeks.

The method was immunoSEQ multiplex PCR; TCRdb's version includes in-frame clones alone and lacks a portion of them. The sample contains 150,000 to 200,000 clones, about nine tenths of which appear only once. General study findings and limits: Baseline serostatus was positive in only six AZD1222 recipients. Repertoires were obtained only post-peak T cell response.

J lost 3 bases, V lost 0 bases, and 4 bases had no gene match. The CDR3 covers 15 residues. Germline CDR1 and CDR2: SGHRS and YFSETQ. About this clone itself: Its antigen remains unidentified.

This specimen consisted of peripheral blood, obtained on day 0 of AZD1222 vaccination. This clonotype was obtained from an adult in good health. The J gene is TRBJ2-7, the V gene TRBV5-1, with TRBD1 matching 9 bases. This CDR3 is CASSLDGQGSYEQYF. CDR3 sequence (DNA): TGCGCCAGCAGCTTGGACGGACAGGGGAGCTACGAGCAGTACTTC.